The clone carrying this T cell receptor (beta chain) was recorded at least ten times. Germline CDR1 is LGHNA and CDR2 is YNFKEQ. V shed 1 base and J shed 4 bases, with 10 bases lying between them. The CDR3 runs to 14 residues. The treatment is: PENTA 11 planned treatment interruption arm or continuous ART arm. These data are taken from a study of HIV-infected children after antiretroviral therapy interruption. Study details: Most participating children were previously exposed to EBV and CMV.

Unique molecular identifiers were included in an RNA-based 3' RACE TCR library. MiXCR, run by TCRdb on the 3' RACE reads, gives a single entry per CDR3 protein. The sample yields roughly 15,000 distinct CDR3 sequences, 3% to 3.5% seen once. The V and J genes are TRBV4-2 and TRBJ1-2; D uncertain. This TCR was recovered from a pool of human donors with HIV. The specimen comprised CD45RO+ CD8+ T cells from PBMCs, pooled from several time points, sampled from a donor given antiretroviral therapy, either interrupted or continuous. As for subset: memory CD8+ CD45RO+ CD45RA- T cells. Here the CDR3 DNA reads TGTGCCAGCAGCCAAGGAAAGGAGTCCTATGGCTACACCTTC. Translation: CASSQGKESYGYTF.